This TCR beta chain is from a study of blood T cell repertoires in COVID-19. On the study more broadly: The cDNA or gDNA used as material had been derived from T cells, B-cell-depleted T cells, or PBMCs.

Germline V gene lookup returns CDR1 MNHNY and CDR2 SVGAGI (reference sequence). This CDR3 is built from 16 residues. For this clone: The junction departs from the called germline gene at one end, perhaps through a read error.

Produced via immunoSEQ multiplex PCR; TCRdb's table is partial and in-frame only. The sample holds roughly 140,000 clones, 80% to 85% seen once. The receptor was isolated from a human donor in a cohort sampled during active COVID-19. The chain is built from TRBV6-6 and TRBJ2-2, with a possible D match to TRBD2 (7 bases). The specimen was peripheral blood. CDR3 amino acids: CASTITHIGGFAGAVF. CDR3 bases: TGTGCCAGCACCATTACTCATATAGGGGGTTTCGCGGGAGCTGTTTTT.